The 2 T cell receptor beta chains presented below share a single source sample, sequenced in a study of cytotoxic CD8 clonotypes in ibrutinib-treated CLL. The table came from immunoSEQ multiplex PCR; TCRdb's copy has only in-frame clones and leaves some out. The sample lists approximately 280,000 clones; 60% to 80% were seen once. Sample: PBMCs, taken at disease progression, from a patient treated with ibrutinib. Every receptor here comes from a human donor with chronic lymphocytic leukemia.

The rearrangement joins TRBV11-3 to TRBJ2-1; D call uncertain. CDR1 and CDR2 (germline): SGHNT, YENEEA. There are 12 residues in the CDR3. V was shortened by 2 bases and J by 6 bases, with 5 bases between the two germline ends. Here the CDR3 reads CASSLYGNEQFF. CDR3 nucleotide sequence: TGTGCCAGCAGCTTATATGGCAATGAGCAGTTCTTC.

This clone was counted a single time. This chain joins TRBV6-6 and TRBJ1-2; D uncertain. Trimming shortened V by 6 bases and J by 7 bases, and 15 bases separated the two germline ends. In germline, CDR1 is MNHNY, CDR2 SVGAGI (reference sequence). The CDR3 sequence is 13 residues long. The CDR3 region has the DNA TGTGCCAGCAGCACGGCCCCACCCGGTGGCTACACCTTC. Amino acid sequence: CASSTAPPGGYTF.